A selection of T cell receptor beta chains follows, all from one sample in a study of cytomegalovirus exposure and HLA in healthy donors. Clones were sequenced by immunoSEQ multiplex PCR, and TCRdb holds only the in-frame ones, with some missing. The sample shows approximately 82,000 clones, 10% of them seen only once. Sequenced material: PBMCs. These receptors all come from a man in his fifties or sixties in good health and CMV-seropositive. CDR3s include the opening cysteine and the closing phenylalanine or tryptophan. D genes are given only for firm matches. Only part of the rows carry a size: once, few, many, or a class if the clone is expanded.

v_call	j_call	d_call	cdr3_length	clone_size	cdr3_aa	cdr3_nt
TRBV5-1	TRBJ1-5	.	14	few	CASSFGPINQPQHF	TGCGCCAGCAGCTTTGGGCCGATCAATCAGCCCCAGCATTTT
TRBV20-1	TRBJ1-2	.	11	few	CSAQENYGYTF	TGCAGTGCCCAAGAGAACTATGGCTACACCTTC
TRBV28	TRBJ1-2	.	15	few	CASTTGGQGNYGYTF	TGTGCCAGCACCACGGGAGGGCAGGGTAACTATGGCTACACCTTC
TRBV11-2	TRBJ2-1	TRBD2	15	.	CASSYLAGGLYEQFF	TGTGCCAGCAGCTATCTAGCGGGAGGGCTTTATGAGCAGTTCTTC
TRBV13	TRBJ2-1	TRBD2	16	few	CASSLLAGGGYNEQFF	TGTGCCAGCAGCTTGTTAGCGGGAGGTGGATACAATGAGCAGTTCTTC
TRBV5-1	TRBJ2-5	.	13	.	CASSYTSKETQYF	TGCGCCAGCAGCTATACTAGCAAGGAGACCCAGTACTTC
TRBV4-2	TRBJ2-6	.	17	.	CASRSTGSHSGANVLTF	TGTGCCAGCAGGTCCACGGGATCCCACTCTGGGGCCAACGTCCTGACTTTC
TRBV5-1	TRBJ2-1	TRBD2	15	few	CASTSLAASYNEQFF	TGCGCCAGCACCTCCCTAGCGGCCTCCTACAATGAGCAGTTCTTC
TRBV6-5	TRBJ1-6	.	13	.	CASSSPQGPPLHF	TGTGCCAGCAGTTCCCCACAGGGTCCACCCCTCCACTTT
TRBV11-2	TRBJ2-2	TRBD1	15	.	CASSTTGGGVGELFF	TGTGCCAGCAGCACCACAGGGGGCGGGGTCGGGGAGCTGTTTTTT
TRBV7-9	TRBJ2-1	TRBD2	17	.	CASSFSFGGSSYNEQFF	TGTGCCAGCAGCTTTTCGTTCGGGGGGAGCTCCTACAATGAGCAGTTCTTC
TRBV6-4	TRBJ2-6	.	17	.	CASSESRPGAGANVLTF	TGTGCCAGCAGTGAGTCTCGTCCGGGAGCTGGGGCCAACGTCCTGACTTTC